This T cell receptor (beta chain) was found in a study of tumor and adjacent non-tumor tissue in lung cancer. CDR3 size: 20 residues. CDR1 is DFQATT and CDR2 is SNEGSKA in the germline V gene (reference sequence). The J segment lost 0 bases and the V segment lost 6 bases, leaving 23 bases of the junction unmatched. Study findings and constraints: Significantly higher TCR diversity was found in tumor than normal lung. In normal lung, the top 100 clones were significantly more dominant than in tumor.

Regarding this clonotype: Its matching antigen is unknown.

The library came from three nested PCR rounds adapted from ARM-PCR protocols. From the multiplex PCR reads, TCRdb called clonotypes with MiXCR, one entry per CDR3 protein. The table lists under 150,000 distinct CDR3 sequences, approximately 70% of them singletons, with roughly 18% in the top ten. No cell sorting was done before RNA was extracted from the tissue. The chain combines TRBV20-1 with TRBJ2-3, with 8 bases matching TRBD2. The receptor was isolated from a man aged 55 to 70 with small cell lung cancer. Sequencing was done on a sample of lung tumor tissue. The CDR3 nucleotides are TGCAGTGCCAGGCCCCACGTCCCCGGGGTAGCGGGACTCAGCACAGATACGCAGTATTTT. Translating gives CSARPHVPGVAGLSTDTQYF.